This TCR beta chain is drawn from a study of blood T cell repertoires in COVID-19. Study details: There were acute and convalescent COVID-19 samples, and they came from the United States, Italy and Spain.

Authors' processing steps: Reference gene primer amplification yielded estimated nucleated cell counts. Sequencing was performed with immunoSEQ multiplex PCR; in TCRdb, only in-frame clones are kept and a portion is missing. V, J and clone size were drawn from that table, and D and trimming were deduced from the DNA. The repertoire holds more than 110,000 clones, with approximately 84% as singletons. The V gene lost 5 bases and the J gene lost 2 bases, with 12 bases spanning the gap. CDR3 length equals 14 residues. Per the germline V gene, CDR1 is LGHDT and CDR2 is YNNKEL (reference sequence). The rearrangement links TRBV3-1 (or the pseudogene TRBV3-2) to TRBJ1-2; D call uncertain. The clonotype was recovered from a woman older than 75 in a cohort sampled during active or convalescent COVID-19. The material sequenced was peripheral blood. CDR3 protein: CASSTSNRNYGYTF. In DNA, the CDR3 is TGTGCCAGCAGCACTAGCAATAGGAACTATGGCTACACCTTC.